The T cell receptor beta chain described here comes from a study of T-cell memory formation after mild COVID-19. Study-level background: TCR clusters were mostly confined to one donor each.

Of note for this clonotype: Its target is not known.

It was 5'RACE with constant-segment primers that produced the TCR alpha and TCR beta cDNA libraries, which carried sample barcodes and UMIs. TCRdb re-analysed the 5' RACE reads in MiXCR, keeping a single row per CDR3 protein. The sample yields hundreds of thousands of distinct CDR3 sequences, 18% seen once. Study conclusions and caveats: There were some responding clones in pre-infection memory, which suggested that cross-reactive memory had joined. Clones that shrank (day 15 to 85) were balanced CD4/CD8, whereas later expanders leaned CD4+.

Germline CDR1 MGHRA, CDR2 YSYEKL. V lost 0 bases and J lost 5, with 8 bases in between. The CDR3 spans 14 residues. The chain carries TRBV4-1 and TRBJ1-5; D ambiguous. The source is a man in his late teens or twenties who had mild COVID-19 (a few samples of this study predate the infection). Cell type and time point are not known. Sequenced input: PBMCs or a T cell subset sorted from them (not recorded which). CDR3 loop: CASSQDRGDQPQHF. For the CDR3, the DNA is TGCGCCAGCAGCCAAGATCGAGGCGATCAGCCCCAGCATTTT.